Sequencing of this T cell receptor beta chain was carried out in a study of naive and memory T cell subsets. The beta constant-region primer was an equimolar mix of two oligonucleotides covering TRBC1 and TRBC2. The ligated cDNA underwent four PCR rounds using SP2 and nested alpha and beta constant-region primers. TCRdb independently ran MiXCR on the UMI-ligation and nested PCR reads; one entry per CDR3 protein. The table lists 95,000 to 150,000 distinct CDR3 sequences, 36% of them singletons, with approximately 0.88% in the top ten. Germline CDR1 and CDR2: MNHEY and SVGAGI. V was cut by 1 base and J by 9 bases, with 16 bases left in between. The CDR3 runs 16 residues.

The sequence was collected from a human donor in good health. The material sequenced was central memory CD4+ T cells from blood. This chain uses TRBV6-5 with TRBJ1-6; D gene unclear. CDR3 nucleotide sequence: TGTGCCAGCAGTTACTATTCCCCAGGCCCGGGTTCACCCCTCCACTTT. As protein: CASSYYSPGPGSPLHF.